The 2 T cell receptor beta chains below were found in one sample sequenced in a study of T cell responses to AZD1222 COVID-19 vaccine (dated by TCRdb to the early 2020s). The library was generated by the immunoSEQ multiplex PCR assay. TCRdb took this table from immuneACCESS and kept in-frame rearrangements with V and J called. Such tables lack part of the clones; where checked against another copy, unresolved V genes explain under half of the gap, and the rest is unexplained. Across this sample there are around 130,000 clones, with more than 70% seen only once. In total, the top ten clones hold approximately 3% of the sample. The time point label, as the study defines it: about 28 days (+/-7) after the second vaccine dose. The sample in question was peripheral blood, obtained 28 days after the second AZD1222 dose. The receptors shown here come from an adult who received the AZD1222 COVID-19 vaccine.

V is TRBV29-1 and J is TRBJ1-2; D not resolved. Trimming shortened V by 7 bases and J by 4 bases, and 16 bases separated the two germline ends. The CDR3 totals 13 residues. CDR1 SQVTM and CDR2 ANQGSEA come from the germline V gene. The CDR3 nucleotides read TGCAGCGCTGTCGGGGTTCTAGGCTATGGCTACACCTTC. Protein: CSAVGVLGYGYTF.

The chain has TRBV12-2 and TRBJ2-3. TRBV12-2 constitutes a pseudogene. CDR3 size: 14 residues. The CDR3 coding sequence is TGTGCAAGTCGCTATCGGATCGCCACAGATACGCAGTATTTT. Amino acid sequence: CASRYRIATDTQYF.